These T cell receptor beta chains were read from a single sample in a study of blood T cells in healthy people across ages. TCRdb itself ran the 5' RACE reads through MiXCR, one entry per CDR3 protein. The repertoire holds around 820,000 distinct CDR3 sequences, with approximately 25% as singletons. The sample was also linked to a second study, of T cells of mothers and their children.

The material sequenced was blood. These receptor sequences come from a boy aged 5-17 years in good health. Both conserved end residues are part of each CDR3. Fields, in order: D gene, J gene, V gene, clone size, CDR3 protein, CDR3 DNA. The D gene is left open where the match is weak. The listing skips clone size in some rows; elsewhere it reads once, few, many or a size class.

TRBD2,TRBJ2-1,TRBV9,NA,CASSVTSGSEQFF,TGTGCCAGCAGCGTAACTAGCGGGAGTGAGCAGTTCTTC
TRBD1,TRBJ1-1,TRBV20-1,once,CSAQTGGRAFF,TGCAGTGCTCAGACAGGGGGCAGAGCTTTCTTT
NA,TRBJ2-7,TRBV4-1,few,CASSLARASYEQYF,TGCGCCAGCAGCCTAGCGCGGGCGTCCTACGAGCAGTACTTC
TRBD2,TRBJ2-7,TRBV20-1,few,CSESLEDASGTYEQYF,TGCAGTGAATCGCTAGAGGATGCTAGCGGGACCTACGAGCAGTACTTC
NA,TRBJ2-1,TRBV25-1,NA,CASSDSGQNNNEQFF,TGTGCCAGCAGTGACTCGGGACAAAACAACAATGAGCAGTTCTTC
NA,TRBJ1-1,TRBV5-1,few,CASSRRPGGKAFF,TGCGCCAGCAGCCGGCGGCCTGGGGGTAAAGCTTTCTTT
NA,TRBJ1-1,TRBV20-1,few,CSARTGMNTEAFF,TGCAGTGCCAGGACGGGTATGAACACTGAAGCTTTCTTT
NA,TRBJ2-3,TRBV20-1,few,CSGRDPNTDTQYF,TGCAGCGGGCGGGACCCGAACACAGATACGCAGTATTTT
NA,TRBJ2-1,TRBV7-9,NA,CASSLVYAGWDEQFF,TGTGCCAGCAGCTTAGTGTATGCGGGATGGGATGAGCAGTTCTTC
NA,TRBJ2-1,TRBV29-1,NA,CSVTHNEQFF,TGCAGCGTCACTCACAATGAGCAGTTCTTC
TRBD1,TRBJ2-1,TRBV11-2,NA,CASRALKGAENEQFF,TGTGCCAGCAGGGCGTTAAAGGGGGCAGAAAATGAGCAGTTCTTC
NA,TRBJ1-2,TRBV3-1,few,CASSQSNYGYTF,TGTGCCAGCAGCCAGAGTAACTATGGCTACACCTTC
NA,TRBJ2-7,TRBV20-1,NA,CSARDYDSYSYEQYF,TGCAGTGCTAGAGATTATGACAGCTACTCCTACGAGCAGTACTTC
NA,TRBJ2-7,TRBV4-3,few,CASSQDLGGYDEQYF,TGCGCCAGCAGCCAAGATCTCGGAGGGTATGACGAGCAGTACTTC
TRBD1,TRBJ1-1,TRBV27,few,CASSFRGGVTEAFF,TGTGCCAGCAGTTTCCGAGGGGGCGTCACTGAAGCTTTCTTT
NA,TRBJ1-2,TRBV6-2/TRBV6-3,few,CASSENPGGYTF,TGTGCCAGCAGCGAAAACCCCGGGGGCTACACCTTC
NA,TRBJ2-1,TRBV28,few,CASSLWGDNEQFF,TGTGCCAGCAGTTTATGGGGGGATAATGAGCAGTTCTTC
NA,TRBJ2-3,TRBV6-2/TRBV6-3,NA,CASSTFRPTSTDTQYF,TGTGCCAGCAGTACTTTTCGGCCCACTAGCACAGATACGCAGTATTTT
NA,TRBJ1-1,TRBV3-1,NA,CASSQDFSLNTEAFF,TGTGCCAGCAGCCAAGATTTTTCGCTGAACACTGAAGCTTTCTTT
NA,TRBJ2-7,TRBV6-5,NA,CASSEGRRFYEQYF,TGTGCCAGCAGTGAGGGAAGAAGGTTCTACGAGCAGTACTTC
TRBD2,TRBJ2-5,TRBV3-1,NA,CASSQDLAGVAQYF,TGTGCCAGCAGCCAAGATTTAGCGGGAGTTGCCCAGTACTTC
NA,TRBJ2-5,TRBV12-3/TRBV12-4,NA,CASGSGFGTQYF,TGTGCCAGCGGGTCGGGATTTGGGACCCAGTACTTC
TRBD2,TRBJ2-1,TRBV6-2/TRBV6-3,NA,CASSYSGTSGANEQFF,TGTGCCAGCAGTTACTCCGGGACTAGCGGGGCCAATGAGCAGTTCTTC
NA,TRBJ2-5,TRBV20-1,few,CSARGSETQYF,TGCAGTGCTAGAGGATCGGAGACCCAGTACTTC
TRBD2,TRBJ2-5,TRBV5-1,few,CASSLGAGATQETQYF,TGCGCCAGCAGCTTGGGGGCGGGAGCGACCCAAGAGACCCAGTACTTC
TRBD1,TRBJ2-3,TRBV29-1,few,CSAGQDYTDTQYF,TGCAGCGCGGGACAGGACTACACAGATACGCAGTATTTT
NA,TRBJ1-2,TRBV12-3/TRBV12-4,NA,CASRLGTAYGYTF,TGTGCCAGCAGGCTAGGGACGGCCTATGGCTACACCTTC
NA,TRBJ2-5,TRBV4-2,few,CASSQDPLGNQETQYF,TGTGCCAGCAGCCAAGATCCGTTGGGTAACCAAGAGACCCAGTACTTC
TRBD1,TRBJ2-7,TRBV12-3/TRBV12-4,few,CASRGQGGSYEQYF,TGTGCCAGCAGGGGACAGGGAGGCTCCTACGAGCAGTACTTC
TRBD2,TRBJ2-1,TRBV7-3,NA,CASSLSSSGRAVQFF,TGTGCCAGCAGCTTAAGTTCTAGCGGGAGGGCCGTGCAGTTCTTC
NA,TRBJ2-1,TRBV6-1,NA,CASSEFSGNEQFF,TGTGCCAGCAGTGAATTTTCAGGGAATGAGCAGTTCTTC
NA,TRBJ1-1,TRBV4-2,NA,CASSQEARMNTEAFF,TGTGCCAGCAGCCAAGAAGCACGGATGAACACTGAAGCTTTCTTT
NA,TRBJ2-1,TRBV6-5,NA,CASSATSEFYNEQFF,TGTGCCAGCAGCGCCACTAGTGAATTCTACAATGAGCAGTTCTTC
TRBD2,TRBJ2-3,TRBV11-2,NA,CASSRGVGSTDTQYF,TGTGCCAGCAGCCGGGGGGTGGGGAGCACAGATACGCAGTATTTT
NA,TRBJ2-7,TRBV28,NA,CASVGQPSSYEQYF,TGTGCCAGCGTTGGACAGCCGAGCTCCTACGAGCAGTACTTC
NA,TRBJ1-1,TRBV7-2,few,CASSLTVVNTEAFF,TGTGCCAGCAGCTTGACCGTGGTTAACACTGAAGCTTTCTTT
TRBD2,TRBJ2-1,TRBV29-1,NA,CSDLTAGGRQFF,TGCAGCGACCTAACTGCCGGGGGGAGGCAGTTCTTC
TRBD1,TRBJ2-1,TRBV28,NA,CASSLWTGYNEQFF,TGTGCCAGCAGCCTATGGACAGGGTATAATGAGCAGTTCTTC
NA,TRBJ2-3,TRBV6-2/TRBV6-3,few,CASSIRAGGPDTQYF,TGTGCCAGCTCTATCAGAGCGGGTGGGCCGGATACGCAGTATTTT
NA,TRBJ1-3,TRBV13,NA,CASSGRLSRTTIYF,TGTGCCAGCAGCGGACGGTTGTCTAGAACCACCATATATTTT
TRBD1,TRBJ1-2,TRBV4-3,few,CASSQDDRGDYGYTF,TGCGCCAGCAGCCAAGATGACAGGGGGGATTATGGCTACACCTTC